This T cell receptor (beta chain) was sequenced in a study of PD-L1 blockade in urothelial cancer. About the study: In the mid-2010s, patients got going on atezolizumab, taking 1,200 mg intravenously every 3 weeks. Males with bladder-origin urothelial cancer constituted most of the roughly 29 patients. Once treatment had started, blood was analyzed at 3 weeks (second dose) and again at 6 weeks.

The method was immunoSEQ multiplex PCR; TCRdb's version includes in-frame clones alone and lacks a portion of them. This sample has 45,000 or so clones, with more than 75% found just once. The length of the CDR3 is 12 residues. Germline assignment: CDR1 SGHTA and CDR2 FQGTGA. Turning to this clone: One end of the junction does not line up with germline, which may come from a read error.

The V gene is TRBV7-3, the J gene TRBJ1-1, with 8 positions matching TRBD1. This receptor was taken from a man between 65 and 79 years old with urothelial cancer. Sample: PBMCs, taken around atezolizumab (anti-PD-L1) treatment. As DNA, the CDR3 is TGTGCCAGCAGTCCCGGACAGGGCGCATGGATCTTT. Its protein product is CASSPGQGAWIF.